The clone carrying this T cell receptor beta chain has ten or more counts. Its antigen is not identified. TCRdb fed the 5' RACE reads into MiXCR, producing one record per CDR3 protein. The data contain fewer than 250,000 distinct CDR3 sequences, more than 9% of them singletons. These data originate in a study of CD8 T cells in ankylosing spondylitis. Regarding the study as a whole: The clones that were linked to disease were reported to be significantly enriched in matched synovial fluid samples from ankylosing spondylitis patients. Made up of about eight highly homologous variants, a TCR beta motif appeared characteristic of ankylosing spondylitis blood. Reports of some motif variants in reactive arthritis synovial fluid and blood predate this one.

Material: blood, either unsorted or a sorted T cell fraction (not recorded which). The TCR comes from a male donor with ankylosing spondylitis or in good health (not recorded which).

DNA of the CDR3: TGTGCCAGCAGTACCCAAACTGGGGCCAACGTCCTGACTTTC. Translated, it gives CASSTQTGANVLTF. V is TRBV12-3 or TRBV12-4 and J is TRBJ2-6; D not resolved. This CDR3 spans 14 amino acids. Deletions cut 5 bases from V and 2 bases from J, with 7 bases between.